This TCR beta chain was captured in a study of human T cells and chemical hapten exposure (dated by TCRdb to 2020 to 2022). Notes on the research overall: For sensitization, 2% DPC in acetone was applied to a 2 cm by 2 cm area of upper inner arm skin. Throughout the approximately 26-week study period, patients were also given weekly therapeutic DPC doses on the scalp. Patch testing was done on the upper back using Finn chambers containing 0.01% DPC, and results were scored after 6 days according to International Contact Dermatitis Research Group standards. The mostly female patient cohort included alopecia areata with under or over 50% scalp involvement, alopecia totalis and alopecia universalis. Libraries were pooled for sequencing, and variation in per-sample TCR yields was attributed mainly to small differences in library volumes within the pool. In alopecia patients, the study followed how the peripheral blood TCR repertoire changed in vivo over primary and secondary sensitization to diphenylcyclopropenone (DPC), a hapten. Patient blood was sampled pre-sensitization (week 0) and at 2, 6 and about 24 weeks after DPC sensitization. Under 30 alopecia patients gave blood for TCR sequencing at one to four time points (pre-sensitization, 2, 6 and 24 weeks).

The germline V gene specifies MNHNS as CDR1 and SASEGT as CDR2. V and J are truncated by 2 bases and 4 bases respectively, leaving an intervening sequence of 14 bases. The CDR3 numbers 15 residues from cysteine through phenylalanine. The only DNA kept is the CDR3, 45 bases in frame from the first base. Broad study findings and their caveats: The number of TCRs above 1 in 1000 frequency did not change with DPC sensitization; there was no evidence of global repertoire structure alterations. After repeated subsampling, the strength of the expansion versus patch-test correlation and the threshold at which it became significant changed. Significantly more large CDR3 similarity clusters were formed by expanded TCRs than by pre-sensitization or healthy control sets, consistent with antigen-driven responses. A positive correlation was found between the number of PT1 expanded TCRs and patch test score, with significance reached at thresholds 8, 16 and 32 but not 4. Alopecia, a presumed autoimmune disease, was present in all patients, so the immune response of the patients might differ from that of healthy individuals.

Library method: RACE. The listed sequencing device is NextSeq 500. During library preparation, unique molecular identifiers were attached to individual cDNA molecules so that TCRs could be counted quantitatively and reproducibly. From each blood RNA sample, both TCR alpha and TCR beta chains were sequenced. From the authors' description of their analysis: Samples had a median of roughly 100,000 TCRs, with a range from roughly 20,000 to 700,000. The Decombinator software suite was used to annotate V, J and CDR3 in the TCR reads. To make PS versus PT1 abundance plots, every sample was subsampled to the same number of TCRs (28,000). Expanded TCRs were defined as absent before sensitization and observed at least eight times at the 2-week time point. Starting from the raw public reads, TCRdb applied fastp trimming at Q25, assembled clones with MiXCR and retained in-frame beta chains. Rows are unified per CDR3 protein, each entry keeping the most common DNA and genes. The V and J calls and clone size are TCRdb's, not the authors'. The sample table lists approximately 82,000 distinct CDR3 sequences, 8% to 11% of them with a count of one. Clones ranked in the top ten supply 2% to 2.5% of the sample.

This clonotype was seen many times. The specificity of this receptor is unknown. Base quality data are lacking; no much larger clone is found one base away. This sample's time point label indicates: patch test 1, 2 weeks after DPC sensitization. According to the study, the label for this sample's treatment or condition signals: therapeutic diphenylcyclopropenone sensitization with weekly scalp DPC. Blood at each patch-test visit was drawn before the patch test was applied. Patients were eligible if aged 18 to 70, diagnosed with alopecia and judged suitable for DPC therapy, and pregnant patients were excluded. Unfractionated whole blood was collected in Tempus Blood RNA tubes, and total RNA was extracted from that blood.

The receptor chain draws on TRBV6-1 and TRBJ1-2; the D gene is not confidently resolved. Sequences were derived from whole blood, sampled in connection with sensitization to the hapten diphenylcyclopropenone (DPC). This clonotype was sampled from a man aged 35 to 55 with alopecia areata. Some clones in this sample may be carry-over from other donors' samples. The DNA sequence reads TGTGCCAGCAGTGAACGTCGGCCAGTCACCTATGGCTACACCTTC. Its translation is CASSERRPVTYGYTF.